These T cell receptor beta chains were read from a single sample in a study of blood T cell repertoires in COVID-19. TCRdb's table, derived via immunoSEQ multiplex PCR, lists solely in-frame clones and lacks some. The sample yields nearly 350,000 clones, roughly 90% seen once. The sequenced material came from PBMCs or T cells enriched from blood (not recorded which). Receptor source: a woman younger than 45 who had recovered from COVID-19. Both conserved end residues are part of each CDR3. D genes are given only for firm matches. Part of the rows lack a size; the others show once, few, many or a class for expanded clones.

D	V	size	J	DNA	CDR3
.	TRBV6-5	.	TRBJ1-2	TGTGCCAGCAGTCGGTCCCTAGCTAACTATGGCTACACCTTC	CASSRSLANYGYTF
.	TRBV6-5	.	TRBJ2-7	TGTGCCAGCACCCCTCGGGGTACCTCCTACGAGCAGTACTTC	CASTPRGTSYEQYF
TRBD1	TRBV7-6	.	TRBJ2-2	TGTGCCAGCAGCTTGGGACAGGGGCCTACCGGGGAGCTGTTTTTT	CASSLGQGPTGELFF
TRBD1	TRBV18	.	TRBJ1-1	TGTGCCACCCGACAGGGGACTGGGACTGAAGCTTTCTTT	CATRQGTGTEAFF
.	TRBV2	.	TRBJ1-1	TGTGCCAGCAGTGTGGCCCCAGGGAGGGCTAACACTGAAGCTTTCTTT	CASSVAPGRANTEAFF
.	TRBV9	.	TRBJ2-3	TGTGCCAGCAGCGTAGTTGGTAGCGAGACAGATACGCAGTATTTT	CASSVVGSETDTQYF
.	TRBV19	.	TRBJ2-3	TGTGCCAGTAGTTCATCAGGGATTGCAGATACGCAGTATTTT	CASSSSGIADTQYF
.	TRBV6-5	.	TRBJ2-3	TGTGCCAGCAGTTACTCGAGGGCGGCTACAGATACGCAGTATTTT	CASSYSRAATDTQYF
.	TRBV7-8	.	TRBJ1-5	TGTGCCAGCAGCTTAGGGACAGTTAGATATAGCAATCAGCCCCAGCATTTT	CASSLGTVRYSNQPQHF
.	TRBV5-4	once	TRBJ1-2	TGTGCCAGCAGCTTGGTCCCAGAGGAGTACACCTTC	CASSLVPEEYTF
.	TRBV5-8	.	TRBJ1-4	TGTGCCAGCAGATCTGGAGGTGGTGAAAAACTGTTTTTT	CASRSGGGEKLFF
TRBD2	TRBV5-4	.	TRBJ2-3	TGTGCCAGCAGCCGTCAACTAGCGGGGGTAGGAGATACGCAGTATTTT	CASSRQLAGVGDTQYF
.	TRBV6-5	.	TRBJ2-7	TGTGCCAGCAGTCCCATGGGCGGGGTAGGAGACGAGCAGTACTTC	CASSPMGGVGDEQYF
TRBD1	TRBV5-6	.	TRBJ1-6	TGTGCCAGCAGCCTAGGGGGCCGACTTAATTCACCCCTCCACTTT	CASSLGGRLNSPLHF
.	TRBV5-1	.	TRBJ1-3	TGCGCCAGCAGCTGGGGGGACGGTGGAAACACCATATATTTT	CASSWGDGGNTIYF
.	TRBV28	.	TRBJ2-5	TGTGCCAGCAGTTCACCCGTTAGTCCCCGAGGGGAGACCCAGTACTTC	CASSSPVSPRGETQYF
.	TRBV6-6	.	TRBJ1-2	TGTGCCAGCAGTCAAGGGGTAAGGGATGGCTACACCTTC	CASSQGVRDGYTF
.	TRBV7-9	.	TRBJ1-4	TGTGCCAGCAGCTTAGTGGGAGCGGGTGAAAAACTGTTTTTT	CASSLVGAGEKLFF
.	TRBV20-1	once	TRBJ2-7	TGCAGTGCAATCCGGGGTTCGGGGGTTTTCTTC	CSAIRGSGVFF
TRBD1	TRBV5-5	.	TRBJ2-7	TGTGCCAGCAGCATCTCCGGGACAGGGGGACTTTCCTACGAGCAGTACTTC	CASSISGTGGLSYEQYF
.	TRBV19	.	TRBJ1-5	TGTGCCACCGAGACAGGCCTAAATCAGCCCCAGCATTTT	CATETGLNQPQHF
.	TRBV7-9	.	TRBJ2-3	TGTGCCAGCAGCTCACAGGCTTATATGGATACGCAGTATTTT	CASSSQAYMDTQYF
TRBD1	TRBV7-8	.	TRBJ2-7	TGTGCCAGCAGCAATCCCCGGACAGGGGGCTTAGACGAGCAGTACTTC	CASSNPRTGGLDEQYF
.	TRBV6-2/TRBV6-3	.	TRBJ1-1	TGTGCCAGCAGTTATCCACGGTCCACTGAAGCTTTCTTT	CASSYPRSTEAFF
TRBD2	TRBV6-5	.	TRBJ2-1	TGTGCCAGCAGCTTAGCGGGGGGACTATACAATGAGCAGTTCTTC	CASSLAGGLYNEQFF
.	TRBV6-5	.	TRBJ2-3	TGTGCCAGCAGTCTAAGGACCCAGGGGCTAGATACGCAGTATTTT	CASSLRTQGLDTQYF
TRBD1	TRBV11-2	once	TRBJ2-2	TGTGCCAGCAGCCCACAGGGGGCGCGAGGGGAGCTGTTTTTT	CASSPQGARGELFF
TRBD1	TRBV2	.	TRBJ1-1	TGTGCCAGCAGTCACAGGGGAAGGAACACTGAAGCTTTCTTT	CASSHRGRNTEAFF
.	TRBV18	.	TRBJ1-2	TGTGCCAGCTCGTCCGGGACATCCAACTATGGCTACACCTTC	CASSSGTSNYGYTF
.	TRBV21-1	.	TRBJ1-3	TGTGCCAGCAGCGAATCCGGGACAGGGGGCGCCGACTGGAAACCCCCCTCTGGAAACACCATATATTTT	CASSESGTGGADWKPPSGNTIYF
.	TRBV15	.	TRBJ1-3	TGTGCCACCAGCAGAGATTCGCAGGGATTTGAAAACACCATATATTTT	CATSRDSQGFENTIYF
.	TRBV11-2	.	TRBJ1-6	TGTGCCAGCAGCTTAGTGGCCAGGGGCAAGTCACCCCTCCACTTT	CASSLVARGKSPLHF
TRBD1	TRBV9	.	TRBJ1-6	TGTGCCAGCAGCCCTACCCACAGGGGTAATTCACCCCTCCACTTT	CASSPTHRGNSPLHF
.	TRBV5-1	.	TRBJ2-2	TGCGCCAGCAGCCCCAACGACATTACGAACACCGGGGAGCTGTTTTTT	CASSPNDITNTGELFF
.	TRBV28	.	TRBJ1-6	TGTGCCAGCAGTCTGGAGGGGAGAGTTAATTCACCCCTCCACTTT	CASSLEGRVNSPLHF
.	TRBV2	.	TRBJ1-5	TGTGCCAGCACCGACACAGGGTCCCCCAATCAGCCCCAGCATTTT	CASTDTGSPNQPQHF
.	TRBV13	.	TRBJ2-6	TGTGCCAGCAGCCCTTTGGGGGCAGGGGGGGCCAACGTCCTGACTTTC	CASSPLGAGGANVLTF
.	TRBV9	.	TRBJ1-4	TGTGCCAGCAGCGTAGGAGGTAATGAAAAACTGTTTTTT	CASSVGGNEKLFF
TRBD2	TRBV19	.	TRBJ2-3	TGTGCCAGTAGTTCGACTAGCGGGGGGGTCGGGGATACGCAGTATTTT	CASSSTSGGVGDTQYF
TRBD2	TRBV19	.	TRBJ2-4	TGTGCCAGTAGGTCTCCGGGGGGGAACATTCAGTACTTC	CASRSPGGNIQYF
.	TRBV28	.	TRBJ1-2	TGTGCCAGCAGTTTAGAAGGACTAAATGGCTACACCTTC	CASSLEGLNGYTF
.	TRBV18	few	TRBJ1-4	TGTGCCAGCTCACCGTACGTTAAGCAGGGAAATGAAAAACTGTTTTTT	CASSPYVKQGNEKLFF
.	TRBV10-1	once	TRBJ1-1	TGCGCCAGCAGTGAGGTCAGGGCGGACACTGAAGCTTTCTTT	CASSEVRADTEAFF